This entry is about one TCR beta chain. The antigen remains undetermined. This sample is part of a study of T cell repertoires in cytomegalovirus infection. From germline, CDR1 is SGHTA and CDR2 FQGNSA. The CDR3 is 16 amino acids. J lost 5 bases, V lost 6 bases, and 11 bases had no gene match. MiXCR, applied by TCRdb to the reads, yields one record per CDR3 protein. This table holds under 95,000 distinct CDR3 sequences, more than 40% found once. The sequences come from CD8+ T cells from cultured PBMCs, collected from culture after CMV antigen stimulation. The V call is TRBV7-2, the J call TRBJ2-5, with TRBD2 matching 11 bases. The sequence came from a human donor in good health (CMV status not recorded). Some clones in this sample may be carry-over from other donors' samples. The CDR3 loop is CASRLALAGGGETQYF. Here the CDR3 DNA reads TGTGCCAGCAGGTTGGCCCTAGCGGGGGGCGGGGAGACCCAGTACTTC.